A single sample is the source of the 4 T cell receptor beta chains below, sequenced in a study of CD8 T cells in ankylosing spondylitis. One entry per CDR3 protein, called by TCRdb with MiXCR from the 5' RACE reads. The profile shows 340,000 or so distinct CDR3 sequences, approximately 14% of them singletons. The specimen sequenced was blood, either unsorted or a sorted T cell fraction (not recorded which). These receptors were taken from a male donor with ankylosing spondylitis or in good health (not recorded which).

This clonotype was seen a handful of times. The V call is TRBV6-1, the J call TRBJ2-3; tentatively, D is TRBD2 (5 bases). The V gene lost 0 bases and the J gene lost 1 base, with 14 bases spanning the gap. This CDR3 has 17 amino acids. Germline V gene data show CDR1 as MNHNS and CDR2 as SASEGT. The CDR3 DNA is TGTGCCAGCAGTGAAGCCGCTGGGAGCGGAGGCACAGATACGCAGTATTTT. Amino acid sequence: CASSEAAGSGGTDTQYF.

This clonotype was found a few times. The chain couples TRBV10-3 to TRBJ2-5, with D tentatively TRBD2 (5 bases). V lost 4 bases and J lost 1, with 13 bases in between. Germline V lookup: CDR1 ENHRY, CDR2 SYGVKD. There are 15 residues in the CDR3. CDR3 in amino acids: CAISAVLATQETQYF. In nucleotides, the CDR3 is TGTGCCATCAGTGCGGTCCTAGCCACCCAAGAGACCCAGTACTTC.

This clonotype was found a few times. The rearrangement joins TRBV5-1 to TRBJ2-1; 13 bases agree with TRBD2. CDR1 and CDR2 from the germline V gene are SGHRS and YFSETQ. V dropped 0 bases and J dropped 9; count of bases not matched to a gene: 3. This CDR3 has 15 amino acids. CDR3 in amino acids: CASSLGTSGRGEQFF. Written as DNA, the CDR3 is TGCGCCAGCAGCTTGGGGACTAGCGGGAGAGGTGAGCAGTTCTTC.

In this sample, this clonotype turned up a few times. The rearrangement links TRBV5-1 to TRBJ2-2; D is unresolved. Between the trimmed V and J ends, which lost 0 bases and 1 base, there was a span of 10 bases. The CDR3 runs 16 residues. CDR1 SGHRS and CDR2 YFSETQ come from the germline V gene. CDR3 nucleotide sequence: TGCGCCAGCAGCTTGGGCGGACGGCTGAACACCGGGGAGCTGTTTTTT. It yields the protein CASSLGGRLNTGELFF.